These T cell receptor beta chains were read from a single sample in a study of T cells after somatic rescue of genetic block. Data came from immunoSEQ multiplex PCR; TCRdb stores just in-frame clones and leaves some out. The sample lists about 63,000 clones, roughly 94% occurring once. Sequencing was done on a sample of peripheral blood mononuclear cells (PBMCs). The receptors originated from a man in his forties or fifties. CDR3s include the opening cysteine and the closing phenylalanine or tryptophan. Each record gives: D gene, clone size, V gene, J gene, CDR3 DNA, CDR3 protein. A D gene is named only where the DNA matches it firmly. Clone size is given for some rows only: seen once, a few or many times, or a class if the clone is expanded.

>.|.|TRBV19|TRBJ1-2
TGTGCCAGTAGACCACTGGTCGGGGCGGGAGGCTACACCTTC
CASRPLVGAGGYTF
>TRBD2|.|TRBV7-9|TRBJ2-1
TGTGCCAGCAGCCTAGCGGGAGCTGGAAACAATGAGCAGTTCTTC
CASSLAGAGNNEQFF
>.|.|TRBV21-1|TRBJ2-1
TGTGCCAGTCGTTCCCACAGGGACAATGAGCAGTTCTTC
CASRSHRDNEQFF
>TRBD2|.|TRBV6-1|TRBJ2-1
TGTGCCAGCAGTAGTTGGAGCGGGAGCTACAATGAGCAGTTCTTC
CASSSWSGSYNEQFF
>.|.|TRBV30|TRBJ2-2
TGTGCCTGGAGTTTCGTCCCGGGGGCTGGCGGGGAGCTGTTTTTT
CAWSFVPGAGGELFF
>TRBD2|.|TRBV19|TRBJ2-1
TGTGCCATAGGACTAGCGGGACGTGAGCAGTTCTTC
CAIGLAGREQFF
>TRBD2|.|TRBV2|TRBJ2-5
TGTGCCAGCAGCCCTTTACGCGGGAGCCAAGGGACCCAGTACTTC
CASSPLRGSQGTQYF
>.|.|TRBV7-9|TRBJ2-1
TGTGCCAGCAGCTTAGTGGACAGACAGTTCTTC
CASSLVDRQFF
>TRBD2|.|TRBV5-1|TRBJ2-1
TGCGCCAGCAGCTTGGGGGCTAGCGGTAGGGAGCAGTTCTTC
CASSLGASGREQFF
>TRBD2|once|TRBV19|TRBJ2-3
TGTGCCACCGGGGGGGCCGGGACAGATACGCAGTATTTT
CATGGAGTDTQYF
>.|once|TRBV5-1|TRBJ2-7
TGCGCCAGCAGCTTGGGACGCAATTCCTACGAGCAGTACTTC
CASSLGRNSYEQYF
>.|.|TRBV5-1|TRBJ2-1
TGCGCCAGCAGCCGTCCCCCGGGGGCCGGGTCCTACAATGAGCAGTTCTTC
CASSRPPGAGSYNEQFF
>.|.|TRBV4-1|TRBJ2-1
TGCGCCAGCAGCCAAGTGGTAGACAATGAGCAGTTCTTC
CASSQVVDNEQFF
>.|.|TRBV7-9|TRBJ2-3
TGTGCCTGCGACCGCACGTATTCCACAGATACGCAGTATTTT
CACDRTYSTDTQYF
>.|.|TRBV5-8|TRBJ1-3
TGTGCCAGCAGCTTGGTCCGGGCAGGGAGGGACACCATATATTTT
CASSLVRAGRDTIYF
>TRBD1|.|TRBV19|TRBJ1-5
TGTGCCAGTAGCCGGGACAGGGGGCGGCAGCCCCAGCATTTT
CASSRDRGRQPQHF
>TRBD1|.|TRBV6-1|TRBJ1-2
TGTGCCAGCAGTGAAGCGGGACAGGGGGCCTATGGCTACACCTTC
CASSEAGQGAYGYTF
>.|.|TRBV4-2|TRBJ2-7
TGTGCCAGCAGCCATGACCTCGGGTCCACCTACGAGCAGTACTTC
CASSHDLGSTYEQYF
>.|.|TRBV18|TRBJ2-7
TGTGCCAGCTCACCAGATCCTCGGGTTAGGGGAACCTACGAGCAGTACTTC
CASSPDPRVRGTYEQYF
>.|.|TRBV6-5|TRBJ1-1
TGTGCCAGCAGTTATCTCACCTACACTGAAGCTTTCTTT
CASSYLTYTEAFF
>.|.|TRBV7-8|TRBJ1-2
TGTGCCAGCAGCTACAGGGACCTCTATGGCTACACCTTC
CASSYRDLYGYTF
>.|.|TRBV27|TRBJ1-2
TGTGCCAGCAGCACAGGGTCTAATGGCTACACCTTC
CASSTGSNGYTF
>.|once|TRBV15|TRBJ1-1
TGTGCCACCAGCAGAGATCGGTTCACTGAAGCTTTCTTT
CATSRDRFTEAFF
>TRBD1|once|TRBV28|TRBJ2-1
TGTGCCAGCAGTACAGGGGGAAGATACAATGAGCAGTTCTTC
CASSTGGRYNEQFF
>TRBD2|.|TRBV5-1|TRBJ2-7
TGCGCCAGCAGCTTGGAGCCGGGCCTAGCGGGAGTTTACGAGCAGTACTTC
CASSLEPGLAGVYEQYF
>TRBD2|.|TRBV5-1|TRBJ2-1
TGCGCCAGCAGCTTGACTAGCGTATACTCCTACAATGAGCAGTTCTTC
CASSLTSVYSYNEQFF
>.|.|TRBV15|TRBJ1-5
TGTGCCACCAGCGGATTATCAGACAATTACAATCAGCCCCAGCATTTT
CATSGLSDNYNQPQHF
>.|.|TRBV5-1|TRBJ2-4
TGCGCCAGCAGCTTGGCAGAAGGGGTTGACAAAAACATTCAGTACTTC
CASSLAEGVDKNIQYF
>.|.|TRBV6-5|TRBJ1-1
TGTGCCAGCAGTTACTCTACGGTCGGGAACACTGAAGCTTTCTTT
CASSYSTVGNTEAFF
>TRBD1|.|TRBV11-3|TRBJ1-2
TGTGCCAGCAGCTACGGGACAGGGGATCTAGGTGGCTACACCTTC
CASSYGTGDLGGYTF
>.|.|TRBV15|TRBJ2-7
TGTGCCACCAGCGGGCAGGGTCCCTACGAGCAGTACTTC
CATSGQGPYEQYF
>TRBD1|.|TRBV23-1|TRBJ2-6
TGCGCCAGCAGTCAACTTGGACAGGGGGCTAGATCTGGGGCCAACGTCCTGACTTTC
CASSQLGQGARSGANVLTF
>.|.|TRBV4-1|TRBJ2-7
TGCGCCAGCAGCCAAGAGAGACTTGCCGGTAGCTACGAGCAGTACTTC
CASSQERLAGSYEQYF
>.|.|TRBV6-6|TRBJ1-2
TGTGCCAGCAGAACTAGGCGTGGGAATTATGGCTACACCTTC
CASRTRRGNYGYTF
>.|few|TRBV5-6|TRBJ1-5
TGTGCCAGCAGCTTAGGGGAACAGCCCCAGCATTTT
CASSLGEQPQHF
>.|.|TRBV28|TRBJ2-3
TGTGCCAGCAGTCCCCTTAGCGGCACAGATACGCAGTATTTT
CASSPLSGTDTQYF
>.|.|TRBV27|TRBJ2-3
TGTGCCAGCGCAAGGGGAGAGACAGGACCCACAGATACGCAGTATTTT
CASARGETGPTDTQYF
>TRBD1|.|TRBV11-2|TRBJ2-5
TGTGCCAGCAGCTTAGATCTGACAGGGGGCGCAGAGACCCAGTACTTC
CASSLDLTGGAETQYF
>TRBD2|.|TRBV11-3|TRBJ2-2
TGTGCCAGCAGCCCCGGGGGGAGTCGGGCCGGGGAGCTGTTTTTT
CASSPGGSRAGELFF
>TRBD1|.|TRBV2|TRBJ2-5
TGTGCCAGCAGGACAGGGACCGAAGAGACCCAGTACTTC
CASRTGTEETQYF
>.|.|TRBV7-6|TRBJ1-3
TGTGCCAGCAGCTCGAATCAGGTCCTCTCTGGAAACACCATATATTTT
CASSSNQVLSGNTIYF
>.|few|TRBV28|TRBJ2-7
TGTGCCAGCACACGGGCGGGGGCGGGCTACGAGCAGTACTTC
CASTRAGAGYEQYF
>TRBD1|.|TRBV6-1|TRBJ2-2
TGTGCCACGGAGAACAGGGGGCTTAACACCGGGGAGCTGTTTTTT
CATENRGLNTGELFF
>.|.|TRBV9|TRBJ2-1
TGTGCCAGCAGCGTAGGACAAATCTCCTACAATGAGCAGTTCTTC
CASSVGQISYNEQFF
>.|.|TRBV6-1|TRBJ1-5
TGTGCCAGCAGTGAGCTTCGCAATCAGCCCCAGCATTTT
CASSELRNQPQHF
>TRBD1|.|TRBV10-3|TRBJ1-2
TGTGCCATCAGTGAGCCGACAGACAGGGGGCGTAATGGCTACACCTTC
CAISEPTDRGRNGYTF
>TRBD1|.|TRBV7-6|TRBJ1-1
TGTGCCAGCAGCTTAAGGACAGGTGACACTGAAGCTTTCTTT
CASSLRTGDTEAFF
>TRBD1|.|TRBV11-2|TRBJ2-5
TGTGCCAGCAGCCGAAGACAGGGGGCTTGGGAGACCCAGTACTTC
CASSRRQGAWETQYF
>TRBD1|.|TRBV28|TRBJ1-4
TGTGCCAGCAGGTACTATACAGGGGGAGCTAATGAAAAACTGTTTTTT
CASRYYTGGANEKLFF
>.|.|TRBV5-8|TRBJ2-2
TGTGCCAGCAGTATCAGACAGAACATGTTTTTCGACTTCGGGGAGCTGTTTTTT
CASSIRQNMFFDFGELFF
>TRBD1|.|TRBV4-1|TRBJ1-2
TGCGCCAGCAGCCGAAGACAGGGCGTGGAGGATGGCTACACCTTC
CASSRRQGVEDGYTF
>TRBD2|.|TRBV11-2|TRBJ2-5
TGTGCCAGCACCACCGGACTAGGGCTGTACCAAGAGACCCAGTACTTC
CASTTGLGLYQETQYF
>.|.|TRBV6-6|TRBJ1-6
TGTGCCAGCAGTTCCCGGAGGGATTCACCCCTCCACTTT
CASSSRRDSPLHF
>TRBD1|.|TRBV5-1|TRBJ2-7
TGCGCCAGCACGGTGACAGGGGGCTACGAGCAGTACTTC
CASTVTGGYEQYF
>TRBD1|few|TRBV7-6|TRBJ1-2
TGTGCCAGCAGCCGACAGGGGAACTATGGCTACACCTTC
CASSRQGNYGYTF